A selection of T cell receptor beta chains follows, all from one sample in a study of T-cell reconstitution after alpha-beta-depleted transplantation in children. One entry per CDR3 protein results from TCRdb running MiXCR on the PCR reads. The table records about 400,000 distinct CDR3 sequences, about a sixth of them present only once. Sequencing used PBMCs, mostly from graft donor cells, obtained 360 days after TCRalphabeta/CD19-depleted stem cell transplant. These receptors were collected from a boy younger than two who had a stem cell transplant for Wiskott-Aldrich syndrome, so the T cells may come from the graft donor. Each CDR3 is given with its conserved first and last residue. The D gene is left open where the match is weak. Not all rows give a size; the values are once, few, many and, for expanded clones, a class.

16,TRBV12-3/TRBV12-4,TRBJ2-7,TRBD1,-,CASSSHRGRFSYEQYF,TGTGCCAGCAGTTCCCACAGGGGGCGGTTCTCCTACGAGCAGTACTTC
14,TRBV12-3/TRBV12-4,TRBJ1-2,-,few,CASSFQAINYGYTF,TGTGCCAGCAGTTTTCAAGCAATCAACTATGGCTACACCTTC
14,TRBV2,TRBJ1-2,TRBD1,-,CASSQTGGMDGYTF,TGTGCCAGCAGCCAAACAGGGGGCATGGATGGCTACACCTTC
16,TRBV6-2/TRBV6-3,TRBJ2-5,-,-,CASSYRPTGGKETQYF,TGTGCCAGCAGTTACAGGCCGACAGGTGGGAAAGAGACCCAGTACTTC
16,TRBV5-1,TRBJ1-1,TRBD1,few,CASSPFRQGAVTEAFF,TGCGCCAGCAGCCCCTTCCGACAGGGGGCGGTCACTGAAGCTTTCTTT
17,TRBV7-2,TRBJ2-1,TRBD2,few,CASSSVPGTRWKNEQFF,TGTGCCAGCAGCTCTGTACCCGGGACTAGGTGGAAAAATGAGCAGTTCTTC
13,TRBV29-1,TRBJ2-1,TRBD2,-,CSALTSGRNEQFF,TGCAGCGCCTTGACTAGCGGGAGGAATGAGCAGTTCTTC
13,TRBV29-1,TRBJ2-7,-,few,CSTSDLGSYEQYF,TGCAGCACGTCCGATTTAGGGTCCTACGAGCAGTACTTC
12,TRBV20-1,TRBJ2-7,-,-,CSAVTGSYEQYF,TGCAGTGCTGTTACAGGGTCCTACGAGCAGTACTTC
15,TRBV5-6,TRBJ1-1,-,-,CASSPLGGQNTEAFF,TGTGCCAGCAGCCCTTTGGGGGGACAGAACACTGAAGCTTTCTTT
15,TRBV4-1,TRBJ2-2,-,-,CASSQATANTGELFF,TGCGCCAGCAGCCAAGCGACAGCGAACACCGGGGAGCTGTTTTTT
14,TRBV27,TRBJ1-2,TRBD1,few,CASTGTGQNYGYTF,TGTGCCAGCACTGGGACGGGACAGAACTATGGCTACACCTTC
14,TRBV30,TRBJ2-1,-,-,CAQSPGALQREQFF,TGTGCACAAAGTCCGGGGGCACTACAACGGGAGCAGTTCTTC
16,TRBV6-5,TRBJ2-3,TRBD2,few,CASSYSLSGNTDTQYF,TGTGCCAGCAGTTACTCGTTAAGCGGGAACACAGATACGCAGTATTTT
14,TRBV20-1,TRBJ1-1,TRBD1,few,CSASGTGTITEAFF,TGCAGTGCTAGTGGGACAGGGACCATCACTGAAGCTTTCTTT
15,TRBV5-5,TRBJ1-2,-,few,CASSFNAGAEKGYTF,TGTGCCAGCAGCTTCAACGCAGGGGCTGAAAAGGGCTACACCTTC